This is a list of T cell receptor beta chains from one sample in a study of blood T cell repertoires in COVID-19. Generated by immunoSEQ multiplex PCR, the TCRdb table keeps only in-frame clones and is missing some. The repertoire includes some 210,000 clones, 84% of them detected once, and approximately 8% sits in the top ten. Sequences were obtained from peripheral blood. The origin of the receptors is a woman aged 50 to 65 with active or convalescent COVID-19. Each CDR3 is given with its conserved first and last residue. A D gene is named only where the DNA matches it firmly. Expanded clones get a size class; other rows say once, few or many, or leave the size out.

CDR3 protein: CASSFEVATYGYTF; CDR3 DNA: TGTGCCAGCAGTTTTGAAGTAGCTACCTATGGCTACACCTTC; D gene: -; V gene: TRBV28; J gene: TRBJ1-2; clone size: few
CDR3 protein: CASSSGGSGTEAFF; CDR3 DNA: TGTGCCAGCAGCTCCGGCGGGTCGGGCACTGAAGCTTTCTTT; D gene: -; V gene: TRBV11-3; J gene: TRBJ1-1; clone size: once
CDR3 protein: CASSYEVSGNTIYF; CDR3 DNA: TGCGCCAGCAGCTATGAGGTCTCTGGAAACACCATATATTTT; D gene: -; V gene: TRBV5-1; J gene: TRBJ1-3; clone size: -
CDR3 protein: CASSLPGGGLDGYTF; CDR3 DNA: TGCGCCAGCAGCTTGCCAGGGGGCGGTCTGGATGGCTACACCTTC; D gene: TRBD1; V gene: TRBV5-1; J gene: TRBJ1-2; clone size: -
CDR3 protein: CASSLRLAGTTDTQYF; CDR3 DNA: TGTGCCAGCAGCTTAAGACTAGCGGGGACCACAGATACGCAGTATTTT; D gene: TRBD2; V gene: TRBV11-3; J gene: TRBJ2-3; clone size: -
CDR3 protein: CSARGLKEQFF; CDR3 DNA: TGCAGTGCTAGAGGCCTAAAGGAGCAGTTCTTC; D gene: -; V gene: TRBV20-1; J gene: TRBJ2-1; clone size: few
CDR3 protein: CAIEDGENTIYF; CDR3 DNA: TGTGCCATCGAAGACGGGGAAAACACCATATATTTT; D gene: -; V gene: TRBV12-3/TRBV12-4; J gene: TRBJ1-3; clone size: -
CDR3 protein: CASSKVTAGRLSNQPQHF; CDR3 DNA: TGTGCCAGCAGCAAAGTAACGGCGGGCAGGCTTAGCAATCAGCCCCAGCATTTT; D gene: -; V gene: TRBV21-1; J gene: TRBJ1-5; clone size: -
CDR3 protein: CASSGQINQPQHF; CDR3 DNA: TGTGCCAGCAGTGGACAAATCAATCAGCCCCAGCATTTT; D gene: -; V gene: TRBV2; J gene: TRBJ1-5; clone size: once
CDR3 protein: CASSAGGNQPQHF; CDR3 DNA: TGTGCCAGCAGTGCAGGGGGCAATCAGCCCCAGCATTTT; D gene: -; V gene: TRBV6-4; J gene: TRBJ1-5; clone size: once
CDR3 protein: CASSFGLAGTDTQYF; CDR3 DNA: TGTGCCAGCAGCTTCGGACTAGCGGGCACAGATACGCAGTATTTT; D gene: TRBD2; V gene: TRBV11-3; J gene: TRBJ2-3; clone size: -
CDR3 protein: CASSLDGFGTDTQYF; CDR3 DNA: TGTGCCAGCAGCTTGGATGGGTTCGGGACAGATACGCAGTATTTT; D gene: -; V gene: TRBV5-5; J gene: TRBJ2-3; clone size: -
CDR3 protein: CASSNPRGGVAEAFF; CDR3 DNA: TGTGCCAGCAGTAACCCTAGGGGGGGGGTGGCTGAAGCTTTCTTT; D gene: -; V gene: TRBV6-5; J gene: TRBJ1-1; clone size: -
CDR3 protein: CASSPMAGDPYEQYF; CDR3 DNA: TGTGCCAGCAGTCCTATGGCGGGTGACCCCTACGAGCAGTACTTC; D gene: -; V gene: TRBV6-5; J gene: TRBJ2-7; clone size: -
CDR3 protein: CASSQGIRGSLGNTIYF; CDR3 DNA: TGTGCCAGCAGCCAAGGGATTAGAGGGTCTCTTGGAAACACCATATATTTT; D gene: -; V gene: TRBV3-1/TRBV3-2; J gene: TRBJ1-3; clone size: -
CDR3 protein: CATSRALRTNEKLFF; CDR3 DNA: TGTGCCACCAGCAGAGCCCTCCGAACTAATGAAAAACTGTTTTTT; D gene: -; V gene: TRBV15; J gene: TRBJ1-4; clone size: -
CDR3 protein: CASRLDPYNEQFF; CDR3 DNA: TGTGCCAGCAGACTAGACCCTTACAATGAGCAGTTCTTC; D gene: -; V gene: TRBV6-5; J gene: TRBJ2-1; clone size: -
CDR3 protein: CASSKGTGPYNQPQHF; CDR3 DNA: TGTGCCAGCAGCAAAGGGACAGGGCCCTATAATCAGCCCCAGCATTTT; D gene: -; V gene: TRBV21-1; J gene: TRBJ1-5; clone size: -
CDR3 protein: CASSLGTGRNTEAFF; CDR3 DNA: TGTGCCAGCAGCCTAGGGACAGGAAGGAACACTGAAGCTTTCTTT; D gene: TRBD1; V gene: TRBV11-2; J gene: TRBJ1-1; clone size: -
CDR3 protein: CASSQSRDRSLFF; CDR3 DNA: TGCGCCAGCAGCCAATCTAGGGACAGAAGTCTGTTTTTT; D gene: TRBD1; V gene: TRBV4-1; J gene: TRBJ1-4; clone size: few
CDR3 protein: CASSPICSGANVLTF; CDR3 DNA: TGTGCCAGCAGTCCTATATGCTCTGGGGCCAACGTCCTGACTTTC; D gene: -; V gene: TRBV21-1; J gene: TRBJ2-6; clone size: -
CDR3 protein: CASSFYGQGADTQYF; CDR3 DNA: TGTGCCAGCAGCTTTTACGGGCAGGGGGCAGATACGCAGTATTTT; D gene: TRBD1; V gene: TRBV5-5; J gene: TRBJ2-3; clone size: -
CDR3 protein: CASTTDLGPGTQYF; CDR3 DNA: TGTGCCAGCACCACCGACCTGGGGCCGGGGACCCAGTACTTC; D gene: -; V gene: TRBV2; J gene: TRBJ2-5; clone size: -
CDR3 protein: CASKVGGISYNEQFF; CDR3 DNA: TGTGCCAGCAAGGTCGGCGGGATTTCCTACAATGAGCAGTTCTTC; D gene: -; V gene: TRBV6-5; J gene: TRBJ2-1; clone size: once
CDR3 protein: CASSLTGEVTYNSPLHF; CDR3 DNA: TGTGCCAGCAGTTTAACCGGGGAAGTGACCTATAATTCACCCCTCCACTTT; D gene: -; V gene: TRBV27; J gene: TRBJ1-6; clone size: -
CDR3 protein: CASRPGQATNEKLFF; CDR3 DNA: TGTGCCAGCAGGCCAGGACAGGCAACTAATGAAAAACTGTTTTTT; D gene: TRBD1; V gene: TRBV6-5; J gene: TRBJ1-4; clone size: -
CDR3 protein: CASNTRQGNTEAFF; CDR3 DNA: TGTGCCAGCAATACCAGGCAGGGGAACACTGAAGCTTTCTTT; D gene: -; V gene: TRBV2; J gene: TRBJ1-1; clone size: -
CDR3 protein: CASSFDGGGTDTQYF; CDR3 DNA: TGTGCCAGCAGCTTTGACGGGGGGGGCACAGATACGCAGTATTTT; D gene: TRBD2; V gene: TRBV5-4; J gene: TRBJ2-3; clone size: -
CDR3 protein: CASSLDRNRLSSGANVLTF; CDR3 DNA: TGTGCCAGCAGCTTAGATAGAAACAGGCTGAGCTCTGGGGCCAACGTCCTGACTTTC; D gene: -; V gene: TRBV11-2; J gene: TRBJ2-6; clone size: -
CDR3 protein: CASSLRGGRANYGYTF; CDR3 DNA: TGTGCCAGCAGTCTCCGGGGGGGCAGGGCCAACTATGGCTACACCTTC; D gene: -; V gene: TRBV2; J gene: TRBJ1-2; clone size: -
CDR3 protein: CASSLGQGTISNQPQHF; CDR3 DNA: TGTGCCAGCAGCCTTGGACAGGGTACTATTAGCAATCAGCCCCAGCATTTT; D gene: TRBD1; V gene: TRBV7-2; J gene: TRBJ1-5; clone size: -